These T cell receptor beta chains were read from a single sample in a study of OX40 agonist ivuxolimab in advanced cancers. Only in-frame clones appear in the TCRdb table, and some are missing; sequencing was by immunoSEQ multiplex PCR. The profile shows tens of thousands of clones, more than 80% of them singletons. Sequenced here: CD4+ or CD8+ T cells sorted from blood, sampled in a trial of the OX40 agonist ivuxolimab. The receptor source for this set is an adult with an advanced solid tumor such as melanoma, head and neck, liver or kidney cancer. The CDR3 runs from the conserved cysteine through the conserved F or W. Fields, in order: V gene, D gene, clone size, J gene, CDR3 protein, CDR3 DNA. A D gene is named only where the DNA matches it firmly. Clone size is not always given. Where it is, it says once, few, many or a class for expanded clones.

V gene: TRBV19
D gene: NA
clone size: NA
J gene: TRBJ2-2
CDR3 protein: CASSIGQAITGELFF
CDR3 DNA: TGTGCCAGTAGTATAGGGCAGGCAATCACCGGGGAGCTGTTTTTT

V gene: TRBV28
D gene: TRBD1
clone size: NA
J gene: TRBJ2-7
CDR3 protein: CASREQGPPNEQYF
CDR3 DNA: TGTGCCAGCAGGGAACAGGGGCCCCCCAACGAGCAGTACTTC

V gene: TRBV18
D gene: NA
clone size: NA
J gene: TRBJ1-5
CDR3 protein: CASSPSGREEQPQHF
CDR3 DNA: TGTGCCAGCTCACCCTCGGGGAGGGAAGAACAGCCCCAGCATTTT

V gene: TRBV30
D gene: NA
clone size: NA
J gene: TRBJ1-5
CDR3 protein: CAWSDDGDQPQHF
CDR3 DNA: TGTGCCTGGAGTGACGACGGCGATCAGCCCCAGCATTTT

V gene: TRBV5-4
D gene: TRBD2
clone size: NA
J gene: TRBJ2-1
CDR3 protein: CASSFGLAGGSSYNEQFF
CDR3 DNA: TGTGCCAGCAGCTTCGGACTAGCGGGGGGATCTTCCTACAATGAGCAGTTCTTC

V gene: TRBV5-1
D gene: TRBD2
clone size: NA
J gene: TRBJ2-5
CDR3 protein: CASSLGSGETQYF
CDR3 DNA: TGCGCCAGCAGCTTGGGTAGCGGGGAGACCCAGTACTTC

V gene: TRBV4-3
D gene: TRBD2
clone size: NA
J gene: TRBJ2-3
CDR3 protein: CASSQNRLASTDTQYF
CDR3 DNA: TGCGCCAGCAGCCAGAACAGACTAGCTAGCACAGATACGCAGTATTTT

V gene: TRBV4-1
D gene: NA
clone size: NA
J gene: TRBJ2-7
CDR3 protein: CASTDRNSYEQYF
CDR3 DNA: TGCGCCAGTACGGACAGAAACTCCTACGAGCAGTACTTC

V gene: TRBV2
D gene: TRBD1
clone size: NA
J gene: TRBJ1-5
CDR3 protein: CASRGLTGGNQPQHF
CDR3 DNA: TGTGCCAGCAGGGGACTGACAGGGGGCAATCAGCCCCAGCATTTT

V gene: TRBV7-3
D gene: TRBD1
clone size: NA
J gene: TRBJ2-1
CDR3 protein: CASSLGQVPHEQFF
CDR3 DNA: TGTGCCAGCAGCCTCGGACAGGTTCCCCATGAGCAGTTCTTC

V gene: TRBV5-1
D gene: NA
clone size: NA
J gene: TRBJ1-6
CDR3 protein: CASWGGGGRDSPLHF
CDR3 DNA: TGCGCCAGCTGGGGGGGCGGGGGCCGGGATTCACCCCTCCACTTT

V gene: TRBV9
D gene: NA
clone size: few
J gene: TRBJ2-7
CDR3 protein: CASSPIPSYEQYF
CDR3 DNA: TGTGCCAGCAGCCCGATCCCCTCCTACGAGCAGTACTTC

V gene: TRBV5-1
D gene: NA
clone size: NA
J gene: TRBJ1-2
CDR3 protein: CASSLAPGPNYGYTF
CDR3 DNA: TGCGCCAGCAGCTTGGCACCGGGACCTAACTATGGCTACACCTTC

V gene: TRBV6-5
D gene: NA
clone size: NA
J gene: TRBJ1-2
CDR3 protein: CASSYDPKNYGYTF
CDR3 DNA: TGTGCCAGCAGTTACGACCCCAAGAACTATGGCTACACCTTC

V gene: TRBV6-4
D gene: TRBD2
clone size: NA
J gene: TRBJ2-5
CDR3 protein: CASSDLASAGETQYF
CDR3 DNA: TGTGCCAGCAGTGACTTGGCCTCAGCGGGGGAGACCCAGTACTTC

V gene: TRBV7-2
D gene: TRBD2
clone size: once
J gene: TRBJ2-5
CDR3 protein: CASSTWGGEAQYF
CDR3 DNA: TGTGCCAGCAGCACCTGGGGGGGAGAGGCCCAGTACTTC

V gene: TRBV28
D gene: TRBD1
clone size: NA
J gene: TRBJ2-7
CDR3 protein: CASSPGQGFYEQYF
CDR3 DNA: TGTGCCAGCAGTCCGGGACAGGGGTTCTACGAGCAGTACTTC

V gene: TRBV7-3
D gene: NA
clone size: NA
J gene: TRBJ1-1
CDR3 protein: CASSLQGMNTEAFF
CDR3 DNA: TGTGCCAGCAGCTTACAGGGGATGAACACTGAAGCTTTCTTT

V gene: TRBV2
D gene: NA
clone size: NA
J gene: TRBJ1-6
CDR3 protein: CASSEAASGPRLNNSPLHF
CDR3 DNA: TGTGCCAGCAGTGAAGCTGCAAGCGGTCCCCGACTAAATAATTCACCCCTCCACTTT

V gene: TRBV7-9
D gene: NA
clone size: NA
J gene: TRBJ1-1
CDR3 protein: CASSLSQDSEAFF
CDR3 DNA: TGTGCCAGCAGCTTATCGCAGGACAGCGAAGCTTTCTTT

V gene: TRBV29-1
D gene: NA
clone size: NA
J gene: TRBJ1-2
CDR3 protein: CSQGEGDRSYTF
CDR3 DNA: TGCAGCCAAGGGGAAGGAGATAGAAGCTACACCTTC

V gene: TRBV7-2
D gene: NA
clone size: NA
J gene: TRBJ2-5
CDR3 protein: CASSLDPPSSLYF
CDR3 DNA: TGTGCCAGCAGCTTAGATCCGCCTAGCTCCCTATACTTC

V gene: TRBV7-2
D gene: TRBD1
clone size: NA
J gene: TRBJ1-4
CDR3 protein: CASSRNQGAGEKLFF
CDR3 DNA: TGTGCCAGCAGCCGGAATCAGGGGGCGGGCGAAAAACTGTTTTTT

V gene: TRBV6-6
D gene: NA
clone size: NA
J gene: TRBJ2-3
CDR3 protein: CASSYETGTSTDTQYF
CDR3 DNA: TGTGCCAGCAGTTACGAGACAGGGACTAGCACAGATACGCAGTATTTT

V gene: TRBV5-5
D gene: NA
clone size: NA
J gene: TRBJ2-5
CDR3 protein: CASSLAPTLGQETQYF
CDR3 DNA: TGTGCCAGCAGCTTGGCTCCGACACTGGGACAAGAGACCCAGTACTTC

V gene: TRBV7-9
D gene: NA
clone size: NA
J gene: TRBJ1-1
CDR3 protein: CASSPQLSGENTEAFF
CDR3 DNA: TGTGCCAGCAGCCCTCAGCTGTCAGGCGAGAACACTGAAGCTTTCTTT

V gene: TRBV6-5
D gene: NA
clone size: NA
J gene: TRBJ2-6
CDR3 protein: CASSTGEAGANVLTF
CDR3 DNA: TGTGCCAGCAGTACCGGGGAGGCTGGGGCCAACGTCCTGACTTTC

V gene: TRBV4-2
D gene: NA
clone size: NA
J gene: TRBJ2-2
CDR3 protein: CASADPGELFF
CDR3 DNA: TGTGCCAGCGCGGATCCCGGGGAGCTGTTTTTT

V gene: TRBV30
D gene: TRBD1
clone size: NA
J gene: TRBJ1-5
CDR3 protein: CAWSVPGTANQPQHF
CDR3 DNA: TGTGCCTGGAGTGTTCCCGGGACAGCGAATCAGCCCCAGCATTTT

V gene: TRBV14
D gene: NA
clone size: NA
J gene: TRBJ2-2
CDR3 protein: CASSQDRNTGELFF
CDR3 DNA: TGTGCCAGCAGCCAAGATCGGAACACCGGGGAGCTGTTTTTT

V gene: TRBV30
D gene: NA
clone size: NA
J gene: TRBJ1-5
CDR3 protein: CAWSVRGRQPQHF
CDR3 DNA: TGTGCCTGGAGTGTACGTGGAAGACAGCCCCAGCATTTT

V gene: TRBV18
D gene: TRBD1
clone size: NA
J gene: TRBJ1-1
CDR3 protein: CASSSRGQGITEAFF
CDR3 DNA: TGTGCCAGCTCATCGAGGGGACAGGGCATCACTGAAGCTTTCTTT

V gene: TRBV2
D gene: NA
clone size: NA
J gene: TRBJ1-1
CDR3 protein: CASSEAATAEAFF
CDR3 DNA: TGTGCCAGCAGTGAAGCGGCGACAGCTGAAGCTTTCTTT

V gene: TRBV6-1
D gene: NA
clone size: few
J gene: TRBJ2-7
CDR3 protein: CASRATANYEQYF
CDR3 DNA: TGTGCCAGCAGGGCGACTGCCAACTACGAGCAGTACTTC

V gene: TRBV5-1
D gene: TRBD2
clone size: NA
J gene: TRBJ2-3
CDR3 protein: CASNKAGGTDTQYF
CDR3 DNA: TGCGCCAGCAATAAAGCGGGGGGGACAGATACGCAGTATTTT

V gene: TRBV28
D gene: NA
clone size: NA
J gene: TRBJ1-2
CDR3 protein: CASSSGRGGYTF
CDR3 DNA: TGTGCCAGCAGTTCAGGCAGAGGGGGCTACACCTTC